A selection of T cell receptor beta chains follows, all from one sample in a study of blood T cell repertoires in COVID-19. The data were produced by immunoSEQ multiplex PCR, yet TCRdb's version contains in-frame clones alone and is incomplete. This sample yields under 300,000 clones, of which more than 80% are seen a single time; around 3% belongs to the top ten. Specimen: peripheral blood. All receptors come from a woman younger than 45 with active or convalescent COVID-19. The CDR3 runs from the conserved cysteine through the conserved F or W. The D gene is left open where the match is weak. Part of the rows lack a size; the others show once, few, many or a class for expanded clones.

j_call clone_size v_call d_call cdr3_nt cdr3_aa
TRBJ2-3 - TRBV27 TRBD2 TGTGCCAGCAGTTGGCGGGGGAGCACAGATACGCAGTATTTT CASSWRGSTDTQYF
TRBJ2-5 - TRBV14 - TGTGCCAGCAGCCAAGCGAGGGAGACCCAGTACTTC CASSQARETQYF
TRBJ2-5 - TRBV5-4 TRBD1 TGTGCCAGCAGCTTGATGGACAGGGCCAAGACCCAGTACTTC CASSLMDRAKTQYF
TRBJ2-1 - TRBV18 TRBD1 TGTGCCAGCTCACCTTCCAACAGGGGCGCGTTCTTC CASSPSNRGAFF
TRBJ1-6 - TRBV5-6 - TGTGCCAGCAGCGTACAGGGAACGCAAAATTCACCCCTCCACTTT CASSVQGTQNSPLHF
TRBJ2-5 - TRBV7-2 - TGTGCCAGCAGCCCTTCTAGCGCGACGCAAGAGACCCAGTACTTC CASSPSSATQETQYF
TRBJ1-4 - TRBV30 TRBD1 TGTGCCTTGGGCAGGGGGACAGAGAATGAAAAACTGTTTTTT CALGRGTENEKLFF
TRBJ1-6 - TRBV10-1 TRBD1 TGCGCCAGCAGCGTACAGGGGGTAGGTAATTCACCCCTCCACTTT CASSVQGVGNSPLHF
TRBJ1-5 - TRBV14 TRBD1 TGTGCCAGCAGCCAAGGGAGGGACAGGGGTCAGCCCCAGCATTTT CASSQGRDRGQPQHF
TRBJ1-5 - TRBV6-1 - TGTGCCAGCAGTGATATGGCCACCCGGGAGCCCCAGCATTTT CASSDMATREPQHF
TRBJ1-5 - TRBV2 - TGTGCCAGCAGTGATTATTGGGCAGGGGCTCAGCCCCAGCATTTT CASSDYWAGAQPQHF
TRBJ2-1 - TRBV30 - TGTGCCTGGAGTGTAGTGGCTTTTAATGAGCAGTTCTTC CAWSVVAFNEQFF
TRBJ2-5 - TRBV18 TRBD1 TGTGCCAGCTCACCCGGACAGGGGGAGGCCCAGTACTTC CASSPGQGEAQYF
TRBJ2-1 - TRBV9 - TGTGCCAGCAGCCCCCGACAGAGCTCCTACAATGAGCAGTTCTTC CASSPRQSSYNEQFF
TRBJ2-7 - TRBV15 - TGTGCCACCAGCGGGAGCAGATGGGGAACGGGCGAGCAGTACTTC CATSGSRWGTGEQYF
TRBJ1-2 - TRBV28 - TGTGCCAGCAGTTTATCCCAGGGCCGCTATGGCTACACCTTC CASSLSQGRYGYTF
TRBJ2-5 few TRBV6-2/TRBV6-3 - TGTGCCAGCAGTTTTCTTTTAGGAACAGGAACAGAGACCCAGTACTTC CASSFLLGTGTETQYF
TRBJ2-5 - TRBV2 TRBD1 TGTGCCAGCAGTGACGGGGCAGGGGGCTTGGTAGAGACCCAGTACTTC CASSDGAGGLVETQYF
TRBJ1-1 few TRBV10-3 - TGTGCCATCGGCAAGTCGGGATGGGGGGTTGACACTGAAGCTTTCTTT CAIGKSGWGVDTEAFF
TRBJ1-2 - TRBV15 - TGTGCCACCAGCAGACATTCAACGGTTAACTATGGCTACACCTTC CATSRHSTVNYGYTF
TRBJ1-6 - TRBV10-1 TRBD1 TGCGCCAGCCCCAGGGGGCGTGAGTCACCCCTCCACTTT CASPRGRESPLHF
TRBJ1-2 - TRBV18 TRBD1 TGTGCCAGCTCACCACCGGGACAGATGATTTCTAACTATGGCTACACCTTC CASSPPGQMISNYGYTF
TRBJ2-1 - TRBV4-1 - TGCGCCAGCAGCCACCCCCTAGCGAGATACAATGAGCAGTTCTTC CASSHPLARYNEQFF
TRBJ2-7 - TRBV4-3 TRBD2 TGCGCCAGCAGCCAAGATTCGGGGGGGGCCTACGAGCAGTACTTC CASSQDSGGAYEQYF
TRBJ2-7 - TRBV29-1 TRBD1 TGCAGCGTTGCCCCGACAGGGAACTACGAGCAGTACTTC CSVAPTGNYEQYF
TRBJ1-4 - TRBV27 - TGTGCCAGCAGTCGTGCTTATGGGCAGAATGAAAAACTGTTTTTT CASSRAYGQNEKLFF
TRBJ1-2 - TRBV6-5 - TGTGCCAGCAGTCCCAGGGGTAACTATGGCTACACCTTC CASSPRGNYGYTF
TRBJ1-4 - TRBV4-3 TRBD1 TGCGCCAGCAGCCAAAGGAGGACAGGACGGGGTGAAAAACTGTTTTTT CASSQRRTGRGEKLFF
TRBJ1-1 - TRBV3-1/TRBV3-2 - TGTGCCAGCAGCCAAGACCTCCCCAGGCCGAGGAACACTGAAGCTTTCTTT CASSQDLPRPRNTEAFF
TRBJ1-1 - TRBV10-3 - TGTGCCATCAGCTTGAAGACAGACACTGAAGCTTTCTTT CAISLKTDTEAFF
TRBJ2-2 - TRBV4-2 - TGTGCCAGCAGCCGCCTCGAGAAACCCGGGGAGCTGTTTTTT CASSRLEKPGELFF
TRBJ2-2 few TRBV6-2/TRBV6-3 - TGTGCCAGCAGTTACGCGGCGGGCAGGGAGCTGTTTTTT CASSYAAGRELFF
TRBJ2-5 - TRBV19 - TGTGCCAGTAGTCCCCCTGCCCGGGAGACCCAGTACTTC CASSPPARETQYF
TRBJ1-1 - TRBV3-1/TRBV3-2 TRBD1 TGTGCCAGCAGCCCTTTGGGACAGGCCAACACTGAAGCTTTCTTT CASSPLGQANTEAFF
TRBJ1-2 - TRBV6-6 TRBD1 TGTGCCAGCAGTTACCGCCAGGGGGGATATGGCTACACCTTC CASSYRQGGYGYTF
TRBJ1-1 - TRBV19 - TGTGCCAGTAAAGCTGACAGAACTCAGAACACTGAAGCTTTCTTT CASKADRTQNTEAFF
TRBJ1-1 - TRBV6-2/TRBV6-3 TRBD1 TGTGCCAGCAGTCGAGGACAGGGAAGTACTACTGAAGCTTTCTTT CASSRGQGSTTEAFF
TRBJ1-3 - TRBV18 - TGTGCCAGCTCACCACCTCAGGGTCTTCCTGGAAACACCATATATTTT CASSPPQGLPGNTIYF
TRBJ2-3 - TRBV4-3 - TGCGCCAGCAGCCAAGACCTACAGGGCACAGATACGCAGTATTTT CASSQDLQGTDTQYF
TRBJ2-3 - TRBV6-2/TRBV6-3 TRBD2 TGTGCCAGCAGTTTAAGACTAGCGGGGAGCACAGATACGCAGTATTTT CASSLRLAGSTDTQYF
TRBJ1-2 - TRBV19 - TGTGCCAGTAGCCGAGGGGGAGCCTACTCTAACTATGGCTACACCTTC CASSRGGAYSNYGYTF
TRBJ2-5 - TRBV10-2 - TGCGCCAGCCGCAGATACAGGGAAACAGGGGAGACCCAGTACTTC CASRRYRETGETQYF
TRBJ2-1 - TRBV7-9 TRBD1 TGTGCCAGCAGCTTTTCCCCGGGACAGGGAACCTACAATGAGCAGTTCTTC CASSFSPGQGTYNEQFF
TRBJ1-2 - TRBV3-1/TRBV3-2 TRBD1 TGTGCCAGCAGCCTAGCCTCGGACAGGGGCTATGGCTACACCTTC CASSLASDRGYGYTF
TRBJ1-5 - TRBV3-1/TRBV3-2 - TGTGCCAGCAGCCAAGAAATCGGGAGGGTGAGCAATCAGCCCCAGCATTTT CASSQEIGRVSNQPQHF
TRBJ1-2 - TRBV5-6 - TGTGCCAGCAGCTCCCCCGGGGGGGGCCGGTATGGCTACACCTTC CASSSPGGGRYGYTF
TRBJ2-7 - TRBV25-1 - TGTGCCAGCCGGGACAAGTTTTCCTACGAGCAGTACTTC CASRDKFSYEQYF
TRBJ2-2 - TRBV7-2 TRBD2 TGTGCCAGCAGCTTAGTTGGGACTAGCGGGGGGTCTTACACCGGGGAGCTGTTTTTT CASSLVGTSGGSYTGELFF
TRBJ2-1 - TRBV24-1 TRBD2 TGTGCCACCAGTGATCGGGGTGGGGGGGGCTCCTACAATGAGCAGTTCTTC CATSDRGGGGSYNEQFF